This T cell receptor (beta chain) was captured by sequencing in a study of cytomegalovirus exposure and HLA in healthy donors. Study as a whole: Drawn from HLA-typed donors, some 80 million unique TCRs were held in an early data release. General study results and limits: Later findings reportedly placed an Asian-associated ancestry cluster below the approximately 700-donor mean for N-insertions.

On this clone: What it binds is not known.

It was with 60 Vbeta and 13 Jbeta primers that the PCR ran. In the original analysis: A follow-up analysis tallied 73 million or so unique TCR beta chains, roughly 11 million shared. Method: immunoSEQ multiplex PCR; TCRdb's copy keeps in-frame clones and lacks some. The D gene and trimming were derived from the DNA, and the V and J assignments and clone size from that table. The sample has under 150,000 clones, about 84% seen once. This clonotype was obtained from a male donor in good health and CMV-seronegative. The sequencing sample was made of PBMCs.

The CDR3 DNA reads TGTGCCAGCAGCTTGCGAGACAGGGGGCTAGTGGCCAACGTCCTGACTTTC. Protein sequence: CASSLRDRGLVANVLTF. This chain links TRBV5-6 with TRBJ2-6; 10 bases fit TRBD1. The CDR3 is 17 residues long. Unmatched junction bases numbered 7, after V lost 1 base and J lost 6 bases. Germline V gives CDR1 SGHDT, CDR2 YYEEEE.